This T cell receptor (beta chain) is from a study of blood T cell repertoires in COVID-19. About the research overall: Samples taken during acute and convalescent COVID-19 were collected in the United States, Italy and Spain. In each case, the material was cDNA or gDNA derived from T cells, B-cell-depleted T cells, or PBMCs.

The CDR3 sequence is 15 residues long. Germline V gives CDR1 MGHRA, CDR2 YSYEKL. J gave up 8 bases and V 6 bases, and 10 bases lay outside the gene matches. Original processing notes: Reference gene primer amplification in the assay estimated nucleated cell counts. The data were produced by immunoSEQ multiplex PCR, yet TCRdb's version contains in-frame clones alone and is incomplete. V and J calls and clone size are given by that table; D and trimming were obtained from the DNA. The sample includes about 210,000 clones, roughly nine tenths of them seen just once. The sample was peripheral blood. This chain connects TRBV4-1 to TRBJ2-1; 10 positions agree with TRBD2. The origin of this receptor is a man aged 25-45 years with acute or convalescent COVID-19. This chain's CDR3 is CASRLSGRAEDEQFF. The DNA of the CDR3 is TGCGCCAGCAGACTCAGCGGGAGGGCCGAGGATGAGCAGTTCTTC.